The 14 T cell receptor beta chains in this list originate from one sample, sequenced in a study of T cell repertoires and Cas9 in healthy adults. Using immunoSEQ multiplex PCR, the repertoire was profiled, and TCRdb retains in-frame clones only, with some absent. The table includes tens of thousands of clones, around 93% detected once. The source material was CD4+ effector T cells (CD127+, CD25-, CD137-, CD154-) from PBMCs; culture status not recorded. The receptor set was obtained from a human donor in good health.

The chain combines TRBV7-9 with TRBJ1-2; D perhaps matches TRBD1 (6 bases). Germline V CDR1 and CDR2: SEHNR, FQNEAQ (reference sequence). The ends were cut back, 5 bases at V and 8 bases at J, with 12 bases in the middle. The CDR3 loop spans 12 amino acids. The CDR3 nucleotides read TGTGCCAGCAGCCGGGGACAACTGGGCTACACCTTC. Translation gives CASSRGQLGYTF. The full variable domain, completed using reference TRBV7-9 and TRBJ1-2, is DTGVSQNPRHKITKRGQNVTFRCDPISEHNRLYWYRQTLGQGPEFLTYFQNEAQLEKSRLLSDRFSAERPKGSFSTLEIQRTEQGDSAMYLCASSRGQLGYTFGSGTRLTVV.

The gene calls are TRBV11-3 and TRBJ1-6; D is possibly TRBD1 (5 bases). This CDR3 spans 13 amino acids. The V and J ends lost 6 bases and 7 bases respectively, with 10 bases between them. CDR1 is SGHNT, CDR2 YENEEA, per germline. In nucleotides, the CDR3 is TGTGCCAGCAGTAGGGGCAGAAATTCACCCCTCCACTTT. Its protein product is CASSRGRNSPLHF.

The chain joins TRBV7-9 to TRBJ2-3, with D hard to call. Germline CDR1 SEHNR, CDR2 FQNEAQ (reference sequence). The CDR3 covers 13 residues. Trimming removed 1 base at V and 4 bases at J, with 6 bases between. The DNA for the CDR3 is TGTGCCAGCAGCTTAGTTGGTTCAGATACGCAGTATTTT. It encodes CASSLVGSDTQYF.

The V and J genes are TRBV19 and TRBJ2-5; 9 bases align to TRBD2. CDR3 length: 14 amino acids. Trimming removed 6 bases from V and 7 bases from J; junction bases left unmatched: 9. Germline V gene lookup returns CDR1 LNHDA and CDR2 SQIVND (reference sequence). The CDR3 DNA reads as TGTGCCAGTAGGGCGGGAGGGGGCCCTACGACCCAGTACTTC. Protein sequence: CASRAGGGPTTQYF. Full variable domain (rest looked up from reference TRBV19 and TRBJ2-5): DGGITQSPKYLFRKEGQNVTLSCEQNLNHDAMYWYRQDPGQGLRLIYYSQIVNDFQKGDIAEGYSVSREKKESFPLTVTSAQKNPTAFYLCASRAGGGPTTQYFGPGTRLLVL.

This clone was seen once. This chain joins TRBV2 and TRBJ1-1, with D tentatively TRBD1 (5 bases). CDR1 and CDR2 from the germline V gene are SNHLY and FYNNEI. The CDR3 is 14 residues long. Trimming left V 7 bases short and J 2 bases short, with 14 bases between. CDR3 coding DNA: TGTGCCAGCACGGGGGAGTTGGTAAACACTGAAGCTTTCTTT. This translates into CASTGELVNTEAFF.

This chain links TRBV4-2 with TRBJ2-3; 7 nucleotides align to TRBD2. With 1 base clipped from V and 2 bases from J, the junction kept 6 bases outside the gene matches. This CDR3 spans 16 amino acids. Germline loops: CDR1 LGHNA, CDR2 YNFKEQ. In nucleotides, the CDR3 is TGTGCCAGCAGCCAAGCTACTAGCGCCTTCACAGATACGCAGTATTTT. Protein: CASSQATSAFTDTQYF.

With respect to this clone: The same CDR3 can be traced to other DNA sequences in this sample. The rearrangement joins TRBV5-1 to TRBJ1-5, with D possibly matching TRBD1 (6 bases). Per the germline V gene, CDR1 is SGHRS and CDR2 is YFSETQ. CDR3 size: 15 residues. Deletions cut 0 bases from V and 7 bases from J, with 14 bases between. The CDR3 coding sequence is TGCGCCAGCAGCTTGGGGGGAGGGGGGGGCCAGCCCCAGCATTTT. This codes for CASSLGGGGGQPQHF.

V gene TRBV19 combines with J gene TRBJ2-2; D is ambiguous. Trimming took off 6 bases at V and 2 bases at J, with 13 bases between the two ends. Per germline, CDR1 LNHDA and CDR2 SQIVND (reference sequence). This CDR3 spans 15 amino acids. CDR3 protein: CASRPRGPNTGELFF. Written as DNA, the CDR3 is TGTGCCAGTAGACCTCGAGGACCTAACACCGGGGAGCTGTTTTTT.

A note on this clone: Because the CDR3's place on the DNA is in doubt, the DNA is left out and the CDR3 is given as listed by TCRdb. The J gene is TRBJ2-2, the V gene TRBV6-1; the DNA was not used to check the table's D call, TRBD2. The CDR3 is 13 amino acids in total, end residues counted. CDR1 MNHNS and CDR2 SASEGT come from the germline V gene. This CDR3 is CASSGRRAGELFF.

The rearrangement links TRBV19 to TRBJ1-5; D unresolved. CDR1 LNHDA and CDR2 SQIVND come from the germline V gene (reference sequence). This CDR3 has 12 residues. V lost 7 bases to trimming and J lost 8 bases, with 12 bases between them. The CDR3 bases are TGTGCCAGTACACGACGGCGGGAGCCCCAGCATTTT. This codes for CASTRRREPQHF.

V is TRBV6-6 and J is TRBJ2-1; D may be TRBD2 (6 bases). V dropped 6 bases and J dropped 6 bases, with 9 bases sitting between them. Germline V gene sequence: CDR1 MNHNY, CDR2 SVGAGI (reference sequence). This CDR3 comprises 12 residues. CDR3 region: CASRAGINEQFF. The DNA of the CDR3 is TGTGCCAGCAGGGCGGGAATCAATGAGCAGTTCTTC.

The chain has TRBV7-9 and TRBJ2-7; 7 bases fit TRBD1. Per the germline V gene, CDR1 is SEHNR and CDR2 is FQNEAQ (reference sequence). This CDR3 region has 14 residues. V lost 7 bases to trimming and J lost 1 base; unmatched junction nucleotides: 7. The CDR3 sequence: CASKIQGESYEQYF. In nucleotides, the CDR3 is TGTGCCAGCAAGATTCAGGGGGAATCCTACGAGCAGTACTTC.

The CDR3 region is CASSMGTGIGRTEAFF. The DNA of the CDR3 is TGTGCCAGTAGTATGGGTACAGGGATTGGGCGCACTGAAGCTTTCTTT. This rearrangement joins TRBV19 to TRBJ1-1; the D gene is possibly TRBD1 (6 bases). Germline CDR1 LNHDA, CDR2 SQIVND (reference sequence). Trimming removed 3 bases at V and 4 bases at J, with 18 bases between. This CDR3 has 16 amino acids.

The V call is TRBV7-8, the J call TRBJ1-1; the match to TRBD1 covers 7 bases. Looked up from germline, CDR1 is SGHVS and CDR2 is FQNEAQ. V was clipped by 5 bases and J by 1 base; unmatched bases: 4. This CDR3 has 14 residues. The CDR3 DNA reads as TGTGCCAGCAGCGCCGGGACAGCGAACACTGAAGCTTTCTTT. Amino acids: CASSAGTANTEAFF.